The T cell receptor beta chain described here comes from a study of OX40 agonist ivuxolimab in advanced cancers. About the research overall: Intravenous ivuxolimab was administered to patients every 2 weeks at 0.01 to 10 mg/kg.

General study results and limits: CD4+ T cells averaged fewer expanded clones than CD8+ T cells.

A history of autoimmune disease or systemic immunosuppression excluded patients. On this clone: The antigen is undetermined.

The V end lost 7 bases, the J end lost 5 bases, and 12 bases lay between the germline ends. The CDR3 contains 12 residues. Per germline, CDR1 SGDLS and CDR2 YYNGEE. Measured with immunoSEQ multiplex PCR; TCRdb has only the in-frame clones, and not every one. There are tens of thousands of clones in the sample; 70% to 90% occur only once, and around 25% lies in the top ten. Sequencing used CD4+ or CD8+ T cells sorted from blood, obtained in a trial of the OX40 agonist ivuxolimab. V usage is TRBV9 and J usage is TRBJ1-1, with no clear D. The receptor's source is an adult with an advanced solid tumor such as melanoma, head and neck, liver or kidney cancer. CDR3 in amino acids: CASGLEGTEAFF. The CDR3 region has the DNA TGTGCCAGCGGCCTTGAGGGAACTGAAGCTTTCTTT.